This record covers a single T cell receptor beta chain. The antigen remains unidentified. This entry belongs to a study of monozygotic twins with inflammatory bowel disease. For each CDR3 protein, TCRdb gives one entry from its re-call of the 5' RACE reads, without DNA. The repertoire table contains over 110,000 distinct CDR3 sequences. Findings and caveats of the study: People with IBD had fewer clonotypes in common with others than healthy twins did, especially with disease activity.

Sequenced input: blood. This TCR was sampled from a human donor with ulcerative colitis or Crohn's disease, or a healthy co-twin of an affected twin (not recorded which).

The CDR3 sequence is CASSYQSLAGGETQYF. V and J are TRBV7-2 and TRBJ2-5; TCRdb proposes TRBD2, but this gene call is untestable without DNA. CDR3 length equals 16 residues. Germline V gives CDR1 SGHTA, CDR2 FQGNSA.